The 5 T cell receptor beta chains reported below all come from one sample, sequenced in a study of CD8 T cells in Susac syndrome. Random-hexamer reverse transcription was applied to roughly 0.5 to 1 ug RNA. In TCRdb, the immunoSEQ multiplex PCR reads were re-called with MiXCR into one record per CDR3 protein. The repertoire includes approximately 150,000 distinct CDR3 sequences, around 94% of them detected once, and 0.065% to 0.1% sits in the top ten. What was sequenced was CD4+ T cells from PBMCs. The receptors shown here come from a human donor in good health.

The V gene is TRBV29-1, the J gene TRBJ2-2, with 10 nucleotides matching TRBD1. The CDR3 has 13 residues. CDR1 SQVTM and CDR2 ANQGSEA come from the germline V gene. J gave up 7 bases and V 8 bases, and 7 bases lay outside the gene matches. The CDR3, as DNA: TGCAGCTCCTCGACAGGGGGCAACGGGGAGCTGTTTTTT. Translating it yields CSSSTGGNGELFF.

This chain joins TRBV9 and TRBJ1-1, with no clear D. The CDR3 extends over 13 amino acids. Trimming shortened V by 2 bases and J by 4 bases, and 9 bases separated the two germline ends. CDR1 SGDLS and CDR2 YYNGEE come from the germline V gene. CDR3 coding DNA: TGTGCCAGCAGCGTCCGGGTGGGCACTGAAGCTTTCTTT. It yields the protein CASSVRVGTEAFF.

The J gene is TRBJ2-1, the V gene TRBV7-9; TRBD2 agrees at 11 bases. CDR1 is SEHNR, CDR2 FQNEAQ, per germline (reference sequence). The J segment lost 8 bases and the V segment lost 5 bases, leaving 5 bases of the junction unmatched. The length of the CDR3 is 14 residues. The CDR3, as DNA: TGTGCCAGCAGCCCGGGACTAGCGGTCGATGAGCAGTTCTTC. Translated: CASSPGLAVDEQFF. Based on the CDR3 plus reference TRBV7-9 and TRBJ2-1, the full variable domain is DTGVSQNPRHKITKRGQNVTFRCDPISEHNRLYWYRQTLGQGPEFLTYFQNEAQLEKSRLLSDRFSAERPKGSFSTLEIQRTEQGDSAMYLCASSPGLAVDEQFFGPGTRLTVL.

This clonotype was counted a single time. The gene calls are TRBV5-1 and TRBJ1-5; D not resolved. V lost 4 bases, J lost 3 bases, and 8 bases lay in between. The CDR3 covers 13 residues. CDR1 SGHRS and CDR2 YFSETQ come from the germline V gene. As DNA, the CDR3 is TGCGCCAGCAGCGTCGGTCTCAATCAGCCCCAGCATTTT. Translating gives CASSVGLNQPQHF.

This sequence joins TRBV12-3 or TRBV12-4 and TRBJ1-2; possible D gene TRBD1, 6 bases. Trimming removed 5 bases at V and 12 bases at J, with 19 bases between. The CDR3 consists of 13 residues. The CDR3 sequence is CASSPDRPSNHTF. Written as DNA, the CDR3 is TGTGCCAGCAGTCCCGACAGGCCCTCCAACCACACCTTC.